Following are 10 T cell receptor beta chains from one sample sequenced in a study of PD-L1 blockade in urothelial cancer. The time point is: pretreatment peripheral blood. Data came from immunoSEQ multiplex PCR; TCRdb stores just in-frame clones and leaves some out. The sample includes 40,000 to 60,000 clones, about four fifths of them seen just once. This specimen was PBMCs, taken around atezolizumab (anti-PD-L1) treatment. The origin of the receptors is a man between 65 and 85 years old with urothelial cancer.

This clone was counted once. The V gene is TRBV27, the J gene TRBJ2-2; 11 bases align to TRBD1. Per germline, CDR1 MNHEY and CDR2 SMNVEV (reference sequence). The V and J ends lost 4 bases and 5 bases, in that order; junction bases with no gene match: 6. There are 16 residues in the CDR3. CDR3 sequence: CASSSRGDRGTGELFF. The CDR3 DNA reads TGTGCCAGCAGTTCAAGGGGGGACAGGGGGACCGGGGAGCTGTTTTTT.

This chain joins TRBV19 and TRBJ2-7; 12 bases are a match to TRBD1. Germline assignment: CDR1 LNHDA and CDR2 SQIVND (reference sequence). The V segment lost 5 bases and the J segment 5 bases; nucleotides outside the gene matches: 4. The CDR3 loop spans 14 amino acids. CDR3 DNA sequence: TGTGCCAGTAGTCTCGGGACAGGGGGCCACGAGCAGTACTTC. This gives the protein CASSLGTGGHEQYF. The variable domain in full, with the rest retrieved from reference TRBV19 and TRBJ2-7, is DGGITQSPKYLFRKEGQNVTLSCEQNLNHDAMYWYRQDPGQGLRLIYYSQIVNDFQKGDIAEGYSVSREKKESFPLTVTSAQKNPTAFYLCASSLGTGGHEQYFGPGTRLTVT.

The rearrangement uses TRBV2 and TRBJ1-2; 7 bases match TRBD1. The V gene's germline CDR1 is SNHLY and CDR2 FYNNEI. The CDR3 contains 17 residues. V shed 3 bases and J 2 bases; nucleotides not matched to a gene: 12. The CDR3 region is CASSDNTLGQANYGYTF. In DNA, the CDR3 is TGTGCCAGCAGTGACAACACGCTCGGACAGGCCAACTATGGCTACACCTTC.

The V and J genes are TRBV5-1 and TRBJ2-2; TRBD2 might be the D (5 bases). This CDR3 spans 16 amino acids. The V gene's germline CDR1 is SGHRS and CDR2 YFSETQ. V was trimmed by 0 bases and J by 2 bases, leaving 11 bases between them. The CDR3 sequence is CASSLARGRNTGELFF. CDR3 DNA: TGCGCCAGCAGCTTGGCCCGTGGGAGAAACACCGGGGAGCTGTTTTTT. Looking up the rest from reference TRBV5-1 and TRBJ2-2 gives the full variable domain: KAGVTQTPRYLIKTRGQQVTLSCSPISGHRSVSWYQQTPGQGLQFLFEYFSETQRNKGNFPGRFSGRQFSNSRSEMNVSTLELGDSALYLCASSLARGRNTGELFFGEGSRLTVL.

The chain is built from TRBV7-9 and TRBJ1-1; D perhaps matches TRBD1 (6 bases). Trimming cost V 5 bases and J 1 base, with 11 bases left between them. Germline lookup yields CDR1 SEHNR and CDR2 FQNEAQ (reference sequence). This CDR3 contains 14 residues. The CDR3 DNA follows: TGTGCCAGCAGCCTCACAGGGAAGAACACTGAAGCTTTCTTT. As protein: CASSLTGKNTEAFF.

The gene calls are TRBV6-1 and TRBJ2-1; possibly TRBD2 for D (6 bases). This CDR3 has 15 residues. CDR1 MNHNS and CDR2 SASEGT come from the germline V gene. Between the trimmed V and J ends, which lost 1 base and 2 bases, there was a span of 9 bases. This CDR3 is CASSEGDWTYNEQFF. DNA of the CDR3: TGTGCCAGCAGTGAAGGGGACTGGACCTACAATGAGCAGTTCTTC.

Many counts were recorded for this clone. V usage is TRBV5-1 and J usage is TRBJ1-2; TRBD1 matches at 8 bases. Trimming removed 4 bases from V and 8 bases from J; junction bases left unmatched: 13. Germline lookup yields CDR1 SGHRS and CDR2 YFSETQ. CDR3 length equals 15 residues. The CDR3 loop is CASSPEGQGLRGYTF. The CDR3 DNA reads TGCGCCAGCAGCCCAGAAGGACAGGGTTTGAGAGGCTACACCTTC.

The chain couples TRBV19 to TRBJ2-5; 11 bases are shared with TRBD1. V was pared by 5 bases and J by 5 bases, with 10 bases of the junction left unmatched. There are 16 residues in the CDR3. The germline V gene has CDR1 LNHDA and CDR2 SQIVND (reference sequence). The CDR3 DNA is TGTGCCAGTAGTGGGCTGGGACAGGGGGTTCGGGAGACCCAGTACTTC. Protein product: CASSGLGQGVRETQYF.

The J gene is TRBJ2-5, the V gene TRBV11-3; no clear D. V lost 1 base, J lost 5 bases, and 8 bases lay in between. Germline loops: CDR1 SGHNT, CDR2 YENEEA. CDR3 length equals 13 residues. The CDR3 DNA follows: TGTGCCAGCAGCTTAGGGCCGTCCGAGACCCAGTACTTC. Encoded protein: CASSLGPSETQYF.

The chain recombines TRBV5-1 with TRBJ2-1; tentatively, D is TRBD2 (6 bases). Trimming stripped 2 bases from V and 0 bases from J, with 9 bases between. Germline CDR1 and CDR2: SGHRS and YFSETQ. CDR3 length equals 15 residues. As DNA, the CDR3 is TGCGCCAGCAGCTTACTGACTAGCTCCTACAATGAGCAGTTCTTC. It yields the protein CASSLLTSSYNEQFF.